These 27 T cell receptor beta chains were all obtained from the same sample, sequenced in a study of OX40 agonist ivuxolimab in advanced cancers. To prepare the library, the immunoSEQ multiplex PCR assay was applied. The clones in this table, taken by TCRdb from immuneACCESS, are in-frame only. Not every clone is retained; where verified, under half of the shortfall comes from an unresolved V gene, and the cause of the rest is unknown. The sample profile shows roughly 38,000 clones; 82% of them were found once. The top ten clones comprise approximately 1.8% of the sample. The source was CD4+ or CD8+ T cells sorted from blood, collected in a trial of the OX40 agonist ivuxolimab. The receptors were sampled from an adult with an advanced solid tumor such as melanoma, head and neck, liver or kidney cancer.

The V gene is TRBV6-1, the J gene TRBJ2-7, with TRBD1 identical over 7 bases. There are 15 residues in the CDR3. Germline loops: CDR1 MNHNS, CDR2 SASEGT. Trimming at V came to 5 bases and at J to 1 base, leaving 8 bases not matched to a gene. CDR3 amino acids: CASSIWTGASYEQYF. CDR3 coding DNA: TGTGCCAGCAGTATTTGGACAGGTGCGTCCTACGAGCAGTACTTC.

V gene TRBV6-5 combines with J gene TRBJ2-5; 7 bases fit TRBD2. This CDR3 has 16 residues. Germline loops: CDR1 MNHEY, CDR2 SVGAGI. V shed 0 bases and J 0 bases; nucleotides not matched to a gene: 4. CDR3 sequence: CASSYSGRVYQETQYF. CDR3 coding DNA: TGTGCCAGCAGTTACTCAGGGAGGGTGTACCAAGAGACCCAGTACTTC.

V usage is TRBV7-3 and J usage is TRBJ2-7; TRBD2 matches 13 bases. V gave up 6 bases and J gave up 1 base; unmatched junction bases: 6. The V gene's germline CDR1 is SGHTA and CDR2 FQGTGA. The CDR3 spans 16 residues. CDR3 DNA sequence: TGTGCCAGCAGGTACCGACTAGCGGGGGGATCCTACGAGCAGTACTTC. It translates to CASRYRLAGGSYEQYF.

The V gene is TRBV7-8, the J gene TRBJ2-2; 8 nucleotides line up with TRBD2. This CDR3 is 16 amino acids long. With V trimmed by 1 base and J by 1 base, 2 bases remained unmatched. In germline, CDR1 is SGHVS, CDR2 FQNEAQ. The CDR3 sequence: CASSLGTSLNTGELFF. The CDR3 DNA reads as TGTGCCAGCAGCTTAGGGACTAGCTTGAACACCGGGGAGCTGTTTTTT.

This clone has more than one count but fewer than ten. In nucleotides, the CDR3 is TGTGCCAGCAGCCGGGACAGGGAGAGAGCTTTCTTT. Its protein is CASSRDRERAFF. The rearrangement joins TRBV11-2 to TRBJ1-1, with 9 bases lining up with TRBD1. The CDR3 length is 12 residues. J gave up 10 bases and V 5 bases, and 5 bases lay outside the gene matches. CDR1 is SGHAT, CDR2 FQNNGV, per germline.

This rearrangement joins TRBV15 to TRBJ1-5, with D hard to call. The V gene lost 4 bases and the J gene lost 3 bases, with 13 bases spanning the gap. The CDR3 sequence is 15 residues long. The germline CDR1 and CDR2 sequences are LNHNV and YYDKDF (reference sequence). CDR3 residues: CATSKGGDPNQPQHF. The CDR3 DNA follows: TGTGCCACCAGCAAAGGAGGTGATCCCAATCAGCCCCAGCATTTT.

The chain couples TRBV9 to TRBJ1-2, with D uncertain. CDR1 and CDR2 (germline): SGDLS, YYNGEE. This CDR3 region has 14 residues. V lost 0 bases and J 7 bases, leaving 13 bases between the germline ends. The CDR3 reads CASSVDGRAGGYTF. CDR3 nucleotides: TGTGCCAGCAGCGTAGATGGTAGGGCGGGTGGCTACACCTTC.

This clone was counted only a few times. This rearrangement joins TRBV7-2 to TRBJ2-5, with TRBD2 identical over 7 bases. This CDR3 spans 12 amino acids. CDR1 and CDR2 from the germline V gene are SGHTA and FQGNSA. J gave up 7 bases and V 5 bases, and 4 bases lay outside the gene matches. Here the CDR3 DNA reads TGTGCCAGCAGCACTGGGGGGGGGACCCAGTACTTC. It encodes CASSTGGGTQYF. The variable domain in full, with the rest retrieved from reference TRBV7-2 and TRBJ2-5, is GAGVSQSPSNKVTEKGKDVELRCDPISGHTALYWYRQSLGQGLEFLIYFQGNSAPDKSGLPSDRFSAERTGGSVSTLTIQRTQQEDSAVYLCASSTGGGTQYFGPGTRLLVL.

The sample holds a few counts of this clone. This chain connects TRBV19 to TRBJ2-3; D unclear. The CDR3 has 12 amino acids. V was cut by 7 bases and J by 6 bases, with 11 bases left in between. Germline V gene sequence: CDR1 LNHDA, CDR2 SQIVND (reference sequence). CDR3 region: CASTGRLDTQYF. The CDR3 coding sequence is TGTGCCAGTACGGGCCGTTTGGATACGCAGTATTTT.

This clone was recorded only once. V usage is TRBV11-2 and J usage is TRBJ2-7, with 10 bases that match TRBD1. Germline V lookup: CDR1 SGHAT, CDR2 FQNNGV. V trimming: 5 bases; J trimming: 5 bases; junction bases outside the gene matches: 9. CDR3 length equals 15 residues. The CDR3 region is CASSRRTGGVHEQYF. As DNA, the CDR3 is TGTGCCAGCAGCCGGAGGACAGGGGGGGTCCACGAGCAGTACTTC.

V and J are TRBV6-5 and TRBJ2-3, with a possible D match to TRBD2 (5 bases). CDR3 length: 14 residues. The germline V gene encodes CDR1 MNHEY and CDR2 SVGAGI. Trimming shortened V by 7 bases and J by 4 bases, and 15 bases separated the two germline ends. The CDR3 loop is CASTAYRGSDTQYF. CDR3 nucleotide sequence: TGTGCCAGCACCGCGTACCGAGGGTCAGATACGCAGTATTTT.

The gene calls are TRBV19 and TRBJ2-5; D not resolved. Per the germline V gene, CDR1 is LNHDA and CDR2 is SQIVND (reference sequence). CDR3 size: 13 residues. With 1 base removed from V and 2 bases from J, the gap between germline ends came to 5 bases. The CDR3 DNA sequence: TGTGCCAGTAGTATAGCCCGGCAAGAGACCCAGTACTTC. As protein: CASSIARQETQYF. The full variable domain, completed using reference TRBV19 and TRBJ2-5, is DGGITQSPKYLFRKEGQNVTLSCEQNLNHDAMYWYRQDPGQGLRLIYYSQIVNDFQKGDIAEGYSVSREKKESFPLTVTSAQKNPTAFYLCASSIARQETQYFGPGTRLLVL.

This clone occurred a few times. In nucleotides, the CDR3 is TGCGCCAGCAGCGTGGACGGTCCCTATGGCTACACCTTC. Amino acid sequence: CASSVDGPYGYTF. This chain connects TRBV5-1 to TRBJ1-2, with D unclear. With 4 bases removed from V and 4 bases from J, the gap between germline ends came to 11 bases. The CDR3 is made up of 13 amino acids. Germline CDR1 SGHRS, CDR2 YFSETQ.

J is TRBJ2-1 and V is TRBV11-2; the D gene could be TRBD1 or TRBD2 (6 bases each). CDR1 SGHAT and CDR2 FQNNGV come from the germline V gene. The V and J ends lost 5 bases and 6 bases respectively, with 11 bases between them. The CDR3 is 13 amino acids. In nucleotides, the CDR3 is TGTGCCAGCAGCAGAGGGGGGCCCAATGAGCAGTTCTTC. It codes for CASSRGGPNEQFF.

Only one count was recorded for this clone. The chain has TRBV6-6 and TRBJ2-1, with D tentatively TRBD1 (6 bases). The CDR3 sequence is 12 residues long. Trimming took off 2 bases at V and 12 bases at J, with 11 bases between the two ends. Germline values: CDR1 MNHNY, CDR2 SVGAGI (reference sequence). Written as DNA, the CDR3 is TGTGCCAGCAGTTACGAGACAGGCTGGCAGTTCTTC. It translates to CASSYETGWQFF.

The CDR3 spells CASREVSGGQETQYF. The CDR3 DNA reads TGTGCCAGTAGAGAGGTTAGCGGGGGCCAAGAGACCCAGTACTTC. The chain combines TRBV19 with TRBJ2-5; TRBD2 agrees at 9 bases. V gave up 6 bases and J gave up 1 base; unmatched junction bases: 6. Germline V CDR1 and CDR2: LNHDA, SQIVND (reference sequence). The CDR3 loop spans 15 amino acids.

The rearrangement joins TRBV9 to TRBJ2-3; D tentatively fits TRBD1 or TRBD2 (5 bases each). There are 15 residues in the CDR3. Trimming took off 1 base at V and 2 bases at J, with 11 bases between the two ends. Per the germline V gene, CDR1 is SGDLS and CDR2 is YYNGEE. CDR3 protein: CASSVLGEFTDTQYF. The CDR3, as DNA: TGTGCCAGCAGCGTACTGGGGGAGTTCACAGATACGCAGTATTTT.

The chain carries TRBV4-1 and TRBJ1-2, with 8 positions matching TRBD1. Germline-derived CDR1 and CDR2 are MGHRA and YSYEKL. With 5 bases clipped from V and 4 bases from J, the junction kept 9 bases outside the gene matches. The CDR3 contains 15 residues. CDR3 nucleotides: TGCGCCAGCAGCTCCCGGGACAGGCCCCTCTATGGCTACACCTTC. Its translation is CASSSRDRPLYGYTF.

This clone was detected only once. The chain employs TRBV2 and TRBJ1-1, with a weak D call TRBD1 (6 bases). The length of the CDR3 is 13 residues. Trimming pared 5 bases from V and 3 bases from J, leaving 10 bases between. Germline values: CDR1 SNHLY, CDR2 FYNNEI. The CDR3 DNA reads TGTGCCAGCAGTAAGGACAGACACACTGAAGCTTTCTTT. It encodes CASSKDRHTEAFF.

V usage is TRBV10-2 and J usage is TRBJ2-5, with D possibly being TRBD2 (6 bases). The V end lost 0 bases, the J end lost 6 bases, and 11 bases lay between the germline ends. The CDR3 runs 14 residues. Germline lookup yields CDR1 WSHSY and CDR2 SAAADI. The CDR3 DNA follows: TGCGCCAGCAGTGAGTCGGGGGACTCCCAGACCCAGTACTTC. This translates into CASSESGDSQTQYF.

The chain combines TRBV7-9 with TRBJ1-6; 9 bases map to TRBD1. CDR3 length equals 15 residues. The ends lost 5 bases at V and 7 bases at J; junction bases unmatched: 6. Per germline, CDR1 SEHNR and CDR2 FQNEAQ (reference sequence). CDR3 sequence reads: CASSGQGLVNSPLHF. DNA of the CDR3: TGTGCCAGCAGCGGACAGGGGCTAGTAAATTCACCCCTCCACTTT.

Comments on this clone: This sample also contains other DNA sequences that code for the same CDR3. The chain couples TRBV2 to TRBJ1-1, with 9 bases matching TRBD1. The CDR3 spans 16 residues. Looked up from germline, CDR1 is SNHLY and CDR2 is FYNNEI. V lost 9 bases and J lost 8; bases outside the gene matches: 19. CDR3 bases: TGTGCCAGTCTAGATATGGGACAGGGCCCCGGCACCGAAGCTTTCTTT. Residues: CASLDMGQGPGTEAFF.

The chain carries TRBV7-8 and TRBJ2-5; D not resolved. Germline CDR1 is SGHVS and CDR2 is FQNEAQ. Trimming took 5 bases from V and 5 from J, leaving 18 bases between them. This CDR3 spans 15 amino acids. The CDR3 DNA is TGTGCCAGCAGCGCCCGGACCTCCCCGTGGGAGACCCAGTACTTC. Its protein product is CASSARTSPWETQYF.

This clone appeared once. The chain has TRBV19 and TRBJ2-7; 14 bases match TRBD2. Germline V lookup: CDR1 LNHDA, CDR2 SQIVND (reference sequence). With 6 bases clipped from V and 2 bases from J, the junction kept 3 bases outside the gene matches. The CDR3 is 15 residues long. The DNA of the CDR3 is TGTGCCAGTAGCGGGACTAGCGGGGGTACCTACGAGCAGTACTTC. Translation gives CASSGTSGGTYEQYF. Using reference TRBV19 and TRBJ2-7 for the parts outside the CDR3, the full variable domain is DGGITQSPKYLFRKEGQNVTLSCEQNLNHDAMYWYRQDPGQGLRLIYYSQIVNDFQKGDIAEGYSVSREKKESFPLTVTSAQKNPTAFYLCASSGTSGGTYEQYFGPGTRLTVT.

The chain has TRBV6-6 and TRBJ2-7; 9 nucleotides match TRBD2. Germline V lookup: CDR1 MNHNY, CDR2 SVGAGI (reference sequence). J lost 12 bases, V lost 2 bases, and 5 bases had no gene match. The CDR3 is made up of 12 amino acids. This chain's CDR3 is CASSYPLAGWYF. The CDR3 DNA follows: TGTGCCAGCAGTTACCCCCTAGCGGGGTGGTACTTC.

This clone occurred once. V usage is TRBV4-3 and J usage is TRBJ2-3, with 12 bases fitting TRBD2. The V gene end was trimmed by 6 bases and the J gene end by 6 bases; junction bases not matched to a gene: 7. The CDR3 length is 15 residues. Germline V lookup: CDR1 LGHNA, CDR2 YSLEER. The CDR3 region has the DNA TGCGCCAGCAGACCCGGGACTAGCGGGTTCGATACGCAGTATTTT. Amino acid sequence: CASRPGTSGFDTQYF.

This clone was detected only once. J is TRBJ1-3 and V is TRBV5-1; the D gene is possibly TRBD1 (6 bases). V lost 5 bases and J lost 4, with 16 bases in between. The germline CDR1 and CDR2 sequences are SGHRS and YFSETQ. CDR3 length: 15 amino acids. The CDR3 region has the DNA TGCGCCAGCAGATTCGACGGACAGAGAGGAAACACCATATATTTT. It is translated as CASRFDGQRGNTIYF.